This is a list of T cell receptor beta chains from one sample in a study of siplizumab effects on memory and regulatory T cells. Produced via immunoSEQ multiplex PCR; TCRdb's table is partial and in-frame only. The sample lists 85,000 or so clones, approximately 95% occurring once. Sequenced sample: CD8+ T cells sorted from blood. The receptors were sampled from a human donor in good health. Each CDR3 is given with its conserved first and last residue. The D gene is left open where the match is weak. Size values are once, few and many counts, or a class for expanded clones, and some rows have none.

D: .
size: .
J: TRBJ2-2
length: 16
V: TRBV9
DNA: TGTGCCAGCAGCGCAGGCTCAGGGGTGTACACCGGGGAGCTGTTTTTT
CDR3: CASSAGSGVYTGELFF

D: .
size: .
J: TRBJ2-1
length: 12
V: TRBV7-9
DNA: TGTGCCAGGAGTTCCAGGGACAATGAGCAGTTCTTC
CDR3: CARSSRDNEQFF

D: TRBD2
size: .
J: TRBJ2-7
length: 15
V: TRBV6-1
DNA: TGTGCCAGCAGTGAGGGACTAGCGCCAAGCTACGAGCAGTACTTC
CDR3: CASSEGLAPSYEQYF

D: .
size: .
J: TRBJ2-1
length: 15
V: TRBV5-1
DNA: TGCGCCAGCAGCTTACGAGGGAGTTCCTACAATGAGCAGTTCTTC
CDR3: CASSLRGSSYNEQFF

D: TRBD1
size: .
J: TRBJ1-1
length: 16
V: TRBV5-4
DNA: TGTGCCAGCAGCGCCTGGACAGGGTGGGGGAACACTGAAGCTTTCTTT
CDR3: CASSAWTGWGNTEAFF

D: .
size: .
J: TRBJ1-3
length: 15
V: TRBV6-5
DNA: TGTGCCAGCAGTTCAACAGCGGCAGCGGTGTACACCATATATTTT
CDR3: CASSSTAAAVYTIYF

D: .
size: .
J: TRBJ2-7
length: 13
V: TRBV6-6
DNA: TGTGCCTGCCGGGGGGCAGGTACCTACGAGCAGTACTTC
CDR3: CACRGAGTYEQYF

D: .
size: .
J: TRBJ2-1
length: 14
V: TRBV21-1
DNA: TGTGCCCACCTCCGGGACAGGGTATACAATGAGCAGTTCTTC
CDR3: CAHLRDRVYNEQFF

D: .
size: .
J: TRBJ1-1
length: 14
V: TRBV11-1
DNA: TGTGCCAGCAGTACTATCGGGGGGGAGACTGAAGCTTTCTTT
CDR3: CASSTIGGETEAFF

D: .
size: .
J: TRBJ2-4
length: 18
V: TRBV11-2
DNA: TGTGCCAGCAGCTTAGCGGCGGCAGGGTCTACCCGTGGAAACATTCAGTACTTC
CDR3: CASSLAAAGSTRGNIQYF

D: .
size: once
J: TRBJ2-1
length: 15
V: TRBV7-9
DNA: TGTGCCAGCAGCTCCTCCGAGATGGCCTACAATGAGCAGTTCTTC
CDR3: CASSSSEMAYNEQFF

D: TRBD1
size: .
J: TRBJ2-2
length: 15
V: TRBV7-8
DNA: TGTGCCAGCAGCCAACCGGGACAGGTCACCGGGGAGCTGTTTTTT
CDR3: CASSQPGQVTGELFF

D: .
size: once
J: TRBJ2-1
length: 15
V: TRBV9
DNA: TGTGCCAGCAGCGTAGGGTCCGGCTCCTACAATGAGCAGTTCTTC
CDR3: CASSVGSGSYNEQFF

D: TRBD1
size: .
J: TRBJ1-1
length: 18
V: TRBV28
DNA: TGTGCCAGCAGTAGATCCATCAGGGGGTACAGCATGAACACTGAAGCTTTCTTT
CDR3: CASSRSIRGYSMNTEAFF

D: TRBD2
size: once
J: TRBJ2-1
length: 18
V: TRBV28
DNA: TGTGCCAGCAGTTTAATCCTAGCGGGAGGTTCGGACTGGGATGAGCAGTTCTTC
CDR3: CASSLILAGGSDWDEQFF

D: .
size: .
J: TRBJ2-1
length: 14
V: TRBV16
DNA: TGTGCCAGCGCCCTTGGGGGCACCTACAATGAGCAGTTCTTC
CDR3: CASALGGTYNEQFF

D: TRBD1
size: .
J: TRBJ1-4
length: 15
V: TRBV5-8
DNA: TGTGCCAGCAGCGCTACAGGGGATACTAATGAAAAACTGTTTTTT
CDR3: CASSATGDTNEKLFF

D: .
size: .
J: TRBJ2-3
length: 16
V: TRBV15
DNA: TGTGCCACCAGCAGAGCCGGACTATCTCCCTCCTATACGCAGTATTTT
CDR3: CATSRAGLSPSYTQYF

D: .
size: .
J: TRBJ2-3
length: 12
V: TRBV11-2
DNA: TGTGCCAGCAGCTTAGGTACAGATACGCAGTATTTT
CDR3: CASSLGTDTQYF

D: .
size: .
J: TRBJ2-2
length: 12
V: TRBV5-8
DNA: TGTGCCAGCAGCTTGTGGACCGGGGAGCTGTTTTTT
CDR3: CASSLWTGELFF

D: .
size: .
J: TRBJ1-1
length: 14
V: TRBV18
DNA: TGTGCCAGCTCACCTTTGGGTGGGCCCGAAGAAGCTTTCTTT
CDR3: CASSPLGGPEEAFF

D: .
size: .
J: TRBJ1-5
length: 17
V: TRBV19
DNA: TGTGCCAGTAGTCCGTACAGGGTATTGAATAACAATCAGCCCCAGCATTTT
CDR3: CASSPYRVLNNNQPQHF

D: TRBD1
size: .
J: TRBJ2-1
length: 16
V: TRBV2
DNA: TGTGCCAGCAGTGAAGATGACAGGGGGTTAAATAATGAGCAGTTCTTC
CDR3: CASSEDDRGLNNEQFF

D: TRBD2
size: .
J: TRBJ2-7
length: 16
V: TRBV28
DNA: TGTGCCAGCAGTTCCCGGCTAGCGGGGGGTTTGGGCGAGCAGTACTTC
CDR3: CASSSRLAGGLGEQYF

D: .
size: .
J: TRBJ2-5
length: 15
V: TRBV7-6
DNA: TGTGCCAGCAGCTTACCATCGGGAGCGGAGGAGACCCAGTACTTC
CDR3: CASSLPSGAEETQYF

D: TRBD1
size: .
J: TRBJ2-7
length: 12
V: TRBV7-9
DNA: TGTGCCAGCAGCCAGGGACAGGTAGAGCAGTACTTC
CDR3: CASSQGQVEQYF

D: .
size: .
J: TRBJ2-7
length: 14
V: TRBV15
DNA: TGTGCCACCAGCAGAGAGAGGACGGTATACGAGCAGTACTTC
CDR3: CATSRERTVYEQYF

D: TRBD2
size: .
J: TRBJ2-1
length: 17
V: TRBV27
DNA: TGTGCCAGCAGTTTATCGTTGGGGGGGGGAGCCTACAATGAGCAGTTCTTC
CDR3: CASSLSLGGGAYNEQFF

D: TRBD1
size: .
J: TRBJ2-1
length: 15
V: TRBV19
DNA: TGTGCCAGCAAACGGCAGGGGGCTTCATACAATGAGCAGTTCTTC
CDR3: CASKRQGASYNEQFF

D: .
size: .
J: TRBJ2-1
length: 15
V: TRBV28
DNA: TGTGCCAGCAGCACCTCCCGGAGAGGGGGAGGTGAGCAGTTCTTC
CDR3: CASSTSRRGGGEQFF

D: TRBD2
size: .
J: TRBJ2-2
length: 16
V: TRBV13
DNA: TGTGCCAGCAGCTTAGGCCCAGCGGGAGGAGCCGGGGAGCTGTTTTTT
CDR3: CASSLGPAGGAGELFF

D: .
size: once
J: TRBJ2-7
length: 13
V: TRBV29-1
DNA: TGCAGCGTTGACTGGGGTGGGGGGAGAGAGCAGTACTTC
CDR3: CSVDWGGGREQYF

D: TRBD2
size: .
J: TRBJ2-3
length: 16
V: TRBV5-8
DNA: TGTGCCAGCAGCCCCGGGACTAGCGGGGCTACAGATACGCAGTATTTT
CDR3: CASSPGTSGATDTQYF

D: .
size: .
J: TRBJ1-2
length: 14
V: TRBV5-6
DNA: TGTGCCAGCAGCTTGGGGGACCCGGTGGGTGGCTACACCTTC
CDR3: CASSLGDPVGGYTF

D: .
size: .
J: TRBJ2-3
length: 17
V: TRBV10-1
DNA: TGCGCCAGCAGTGAGTCGGTAGCGGTACGGCGCGCAGATACGCAGTATTTT
CDR3: CASSESVAVRRADTQYF

D: .
size: .
J: TRBJ2-3
length: 14
V: TRBV10-3
DNA: TGTGCCGTAAACTCTGGGGAAAGCACAGATACGCAGTATTTT
CDR3: CAVNSGESTDTQYF

D: TRBD1
size: once
J: TRBJ2-1
length: 18
V: TRBV27
DNA: TGTGCCAGCAGCCGACTACCCTCGGCAGGGGGCCGTTACAATGAGCAGTTCTTC
CDR3: CASSRLPSAGGRYNEQFF

D: .
size: .
J: TRBJ2-1
length: 15
V: TRBV18
DNA: TGTGCCAGCTCACCATCAGCGACGGGCTACAATGAGCAGTTCTTC
CDR3: CASSPSATGYNEQFF

D: TRBD1
size: .
J: TRBJ1-1
length: 15
V: TRBV23-1
DNA: TGCGCCAGCAGTCACTCGGGACAGGGTCGGACTGAAGCTTTCTTT
CDR3: CASSHSGQGRTEAFF

D: .
size: .
J: TRBJ1-2
length: 17
V: TRBV5-5
DNA: TGTGCCAGCAGCTTGTCTGGCGGGGTGGACAGCAACTATGGCTACACCTTC
CDR3: CASSLSGGVDSNYGYTF

D: .
size: .
J: TRBJ2-1
length: 16
V: TRBV6-1
DNA: TGTGCCAGCAGTGAAGCTCTAAATAGGCCAGACAATGAGCAGTTCTTC
CDR3: CASSEALNRPDNEQFF

D: .
size: .
J: TRBJ2-3
length: 15
V: TRBV2
DNA: TGTGCCAGCAGCCCGGGACACACTAGCACAGATACGCAGTATTTT
CDR3: CASSPGHTSTDTQYF

D: TRBD2
size: .
J: TRBJ2-1
length: 13
V: TRBV19
DNA: TGTGCCAGTAGTCCGGGACTAGTGACTGAGCAGTTCTTC
CDR3: CASSPGLVTEQFF

D: .
size: .
J: TRBJ2-3
length: 15
V: TRBV2
DNA: TGTGCCAGCAGTGACCCAGCGCTAGCCCCAGATACGCAGTATTTT
CDR3: CASSDPALAPDTQYF

D: TRBD2
size: .
J: TRBJ2-1
length: 17
V: TRBV6-4
DNA: TGTGCGCAGCGCATTCCTTACAAAAGGACTAGCCCAGGTGAGCAGTTCTTC
CDR3: CAQRIPYKRTSPGEQFF

D: .
size: .
J: TRBJ1-2
length: 14
V: TRBV2
DNA: TGTGCCAGCAGTGAAGCTAGGGGAAACTATGGCTACACCTTC
CDR3: CASSEARGNYGYTF

D: .
size: once
J: TRBJ1-1
length: 14
V: TRBV7-3
DNA: TGTGCCAGCAGCGTCGGGACGGGTGGCACTGAAGCTTTCTTT
CDR3: CASSVGTGGTEAFF

D: .
size: .
J: TRBJ2-2
length: 15
V: TRBV7-3
DNA: TGTGCCAGCAGCCCCCCGGACAACCCCACCGGGGAGCTGTTTTTT
CDR3: CASSPPDNPTGELFF